This T cell receptor beta chain emerged from a study of human T cells and chemical hapten exposure. Study-wide background: The sensitizing agent was 2% DPC, placed on roughly 2 cm by roughly 2 cm of upper inner arm skin. Per-sample variation in TCR yield stemmed mainly from small pooled library volume differences. Study-level results: Expanded TCRs grouped into significantly more large CDR3 similarity clusters than controls produced.

The time point: patch test 2, 6 weeks after DPC sensitization. Treatment of the sample: therapeutic diphenylcyclopropenone sensitization with weekly scalp DPC. TCRdb reanalysed the RACE reads using MiXCR and keeps one entry per CDR3 protein. This sample carries 100,000 or so distinct CDR3 sequences, around 10% of them seen once, and the ten largest clones take roughly 2.2%. This CDR3 has 14 residues. Germline loops: CDR1 DFQATT, CDR2 SNEGSKA (reference sequence). Trimming at V came to 6 bases and at J to 7 bases, leaving 8 bases not matched to a gene. Remarks on this clonotype: What it recognizes is unknown.

This chain links TRBV20-1 with TRBJ2-1, with TRBD2 matching 11 bases. The clonotype comes from a man aged 35 to 55 with alopecia areata. Some clones in this sample may be carry-over from other donors' samples. The starting material was whole blood, obtained in connection with sensitization to the hapten diphenylcyclopropenone (DPC). The CDR3 bases are TGCAGTGCGAAAACTAGCGGGAGAACGAATGAGCAGTTCTTC. As protein: CSAKTSGRTNEQFF.